This T cell receptor beta chain is drawn from a study of OX40 agonist ivuxolimab in advanced cancers. The overall study: All patients had ivuxolimab intravenously every 2 weeks at 0.01 to 10 mg/kg. In three patients, partial responses were observed, one with hepatocellular carcinoma and two with cutaneous melanoma. Study-level results: Near-lowest levels of clonal expansion characterized partial responders at 0.1-3.0 mg/kg. Nonresponders included some who also had low normalized T-cell clonal expansion.

CDR1 MNHEY and CDR2 SVGAGI come from the germline V gene. The CDR3 has 14 residues. Trimming left V 5 bases short and J 4 bases short, with 14 bases between. As regards this clone: Its antigen is not known.

Produced via immunoSEQ multiplex PCR; TCRdb's table is partial and in-frame only. The sample yields about 16,000 clones, approximately 84% seen once. The J gene is TRBJ2-5, the V gene TRBV6-5, with D possibly being TRBD1 or TRBD2 (6 bases each). This TCR derives from an adult with an advanced solid tumor such as melanoma, head and neck, liver or kidney cancer. Sequencing used CD4+ or CD8+ T cells sorted from blood, obtained in a trial of the OX40 agonist ivuxolimab. The chain's CDR3 is CASSPQGRGETQYF. Written as DNA, the CDR3 is TGTGCCAGCAGTCCGCAGGGGCGGGGAGAGACCCAGTACTTC.